This T cell receptor beta chain was captured in a study of shared clonotypes between healthy human individuals (dated by TCRdb to 2018 to 2021). Context from the whole study: Three men and two women, aged 18 to 49 years, made up the cohort. For each donor, CD4 naive and CD4 memory were each given three plates, CD8 naive was given two plates, and CD8 memory was given one plate. To estimate repertoire size and how much clonotype sharing occurs between individuals, the study deeply sequenced the blood TCR repertoires of five or six healthy adults. Different laboratories and diverse techniques were used to prepare libraries and sequence TCR repertoires, to increase sequencing depth and limit assay-specific biases. Leukapheresis yielded between about 0.85 and 10 billion PBMCs per donor. Study-level results and caveats: Pairwise subsampling indicated that sequencing depth was expected to affect the degree of clonotype sharing among donors. Estimated clonotype richness was generally larger for naive than for memory subsets. Sharing across a few donors was observed for around 4.8% of naive CD4, 3% to 4% of naive CD8, about 2.5% of memory CD4, and 0.4% of memory CD8 clonotypes. Incomplete sequencing was indicated by rarefaction of sorted-subset datasets, despite the large sequencing depth. The small number of donors limited the genetic and exposure-history diversity represented. Sampling was restricted to blood, and TCR repertoires in tissue are likely to differ from TCR repertoires in blood. Higher generation probabilities were observed for clonotypes shared by all four sorted-subset donors than for non-shared clonotypes.

Using the deep immunoSEQ assay, multiplex PCR amplified TCR CDR3 regions from genomic DNA. Genomic DNA extracted from each cell subset was distributed evenly over all wells of several immunoSEQ 96-well plates, and each plate served as one replicate. Each replicate PCR for sorted subsets received around 200 ng genomic DNA, equal to tens of thousands of T cell genomes. Purified libraries were quantified with a Qubit 3.0 fluorometer, sized on a Bioanalyzer 2100, and re-quantified with the KAPA Library Quantification kit. Every immunoSEQ 96-well plate was sequenced on a separate single-read 150-cycle Illumina NextSeq 550 flow cell. From the authors' description of their analysis: The immunoSEQ output contained only junctional sequences without quality scores, so filtering could not match that applied to full-length reads. To assign V/J genes and CDR3, sequences were annotated against IMGT germline references using PyIR, a Python wrapper for IgBLAST v1.9. Reads were filtered out if the reads had weak V/J assignments (E-value above 1e-6), no CDR3, stop codons, out-of-frame junctions, or ambiguous translated residues. V3J clonotypes were defined as sequences sharing the same inferred V gene, J gene, and CDR3 amino acid sequence. Percentage overlap between repertoires was computed as shared unique clonotypes divided by the size of the smaller repertoire. RTK rarefaction, the Chao1 estimator, and Recon v2.1 estimates of unobserved clonotypes were used to assess repertoire richness. OLGA was used to compute generation probabilities for all TCRbeta clonotypes that the gDNA method yielded from a few donors. The source is immuneACCESS, and TCRdb retained only in-frame sequences with V and J called. Part of the clones is not carried over; for the studies checked, unresolved V genes explain less than half of this, and the remainder is unexplained. V, J and clone size are taken as reported in that table, and D and trimming were inferred from the DNA itself. This sample holds about 2.2 million clones; roughly 95% were observed only once. The biggest ten clones account for approximately 1.7% of the sample.

CD8 naive samples were CD45RO-negative cells positively selected for CCR7, giving a CD45RA+CCR7+ population that excluded TemRA cells. Donors were healthy HIV-negative adults with no recently reported acute infections or vaccinations. Every donor was a Caucasian adult residing in Nashville, Tennessee, USA. Blood was obtained by leukapheresis, after which PBMCs were separated by Ficoll-Histopaque density gradient centrifugation and cryopreserved in liquid nitrogen vapor phase. Purity and quantity of every magnetically sorted T cell population were checked by analytical flow cytometry. Each sorted fraction had its genomic DNA isolated and then quantified by UV absorbance on a Nanodrop 2000c. According to the germline V gene, CDR1 reads MNHEY and CDR2 reads SVGAGI. Trimming removed 2 bases from V and 11 bases from J, leaving 18 bases between the germline ends. The CDR3 has 14 amino acids, counting the end cysteine and phenylalanine. This entry keeps only the CDR3 DNA: 42 bases, framed from base 1.

Points on this clone: Its recognized antigen is unknown. Per-nucleotide qualities are absent, and no much larger clonotype sits a single base away.

The rearranged segments are TRBV6-5 and TRBJ1-1; TRBD1 might be the D gene, on 6 matching bases. The sequence was collected from a man aged 18 to 29 in good health. Some clones in this sample may be carry-over from other donors' samples. Source material: naive CD8+ T cells from PBMCs. The cell subset or site label, as the study defines it: CD45RA+CCR7+. CDR3 region: CASSYIRGPREAFF. The sequenced DNA is TGTGCCAGCAGTTACATTCGGGGGCCTCGGGAGGCTTTCTTT.